The following is a T cell receptor beta chain sequence with its context. The antigen remains unidentified. Method: immunoSEQ multiplex PCR; TCRdb's copy keeps in-frame clones and lacks some. Among approximately 15,000 clones listed, more than 70% were seen once. This CDR3 has 20 residues. Trimming took 0 bases from V and 2 from J; bases not matched to a gene: 16. Germline V gives CDR1 MGHRA, CDR2 YSYEKL. The data were taken from a study of T cells in localized non-small cell lung cancer. Notes on the study in general: The greatest T cell clonality was found in uninvolved adjacent lung (higher than in tumor).

The source material was peripheral blood, sampled before any cancer treatment. V is TRBV4-1 and J is TRBJ1-1; 9 bases agree with TRBD1. The receptor's source is a female donor over 55 with stage I squamous cell lung carcinoma. CDR3: CASSQDRETGGLGANTEAFF. The DNA for the CDR3 is TGCGCCAGCAGCCAAGATCGGGAGACAGGGGGGTTGGGCGCAAACACTGAAGCTTTCTTT.